These 27 T cell receptor beta chains came from one sample sequenced in a study of identical twins. MiXCR, run by TCRdb on the 5' RACE reads, gives a single entry per CDR3 protein. This sample has hundreds of thousands of distinct CDR3 sequences; 5.5% to 7.5% occur once, and the top ten carry about 2%. The sequenced sample consisted of naive T cells sorted from blood. Receptors originate from a young man in good health.

The chain carries TRBV18 and TRBJ2-5; D may match TRBD1 or TRBD2 (5 bases each). The CDR3 sequence is 13 residues long. The germline CDR1 and CDR2 sequences are KGHSH and LQKENI. The V end lost 4 bases, the J end lost 3 bases, and 9 bases lay between the germline ends. The CDR3 nucleotides are TGTGCCAGCTCACGGGACCCTAAAGAGACCCAGTACTTC. It is translated as CASSRDPKETQYF.

The CDR3 reads CATSDPQRNTEAFF. Written as DNA, the CDR3 is TGTGCCACCAGTGATCCCCAGAGGAACACTGAAGCTTTCTTT. This chain uses TRBV24-1 with TRBJ1-1; D unresolved. V gave up 3 bases and J gave up 1 base, with 8 bases separating them. The CDR3 spans 14 residues. Germline assignment: CDR1 KGHDR and CDR2 SFDVKD.

This clonotype was counted at least ten times. This chain uses TRBV7-8 with TRBJ2-3; no firm D call. CDR3 length: 17 amino acids. The germline gives CDR1 SGHVS, CDR2 FQNEAQ. V shed 1 base and J shed 3 bases, with 17 bases lying between them. The DNA for the CDR3 is TGTGCCAGCAGCTTAGAACGGTTCGGAGTTGGGACAGATACGCAGTATTTT. It is translated as CASSLERFGVGTDTQYF.

The chain has TRBV2 and TRBJ1-1; weak D call: TRBD1 (5 bases). CDR3 length: 12 residues. The germline CDR1 and CDR2 sequences are SNHLY and FYNNEI. V lost 6 bases and J 3 bases, leaving 8 bases between the germline ends. The CDR3 DNA sequence: TGTGCCAGCAGGGGAGGGGACACTGAAGCTTTCTTT. Residues: CASRGGDTEAFF.

This clonotype has just a few counts. The chain carries TRBV5-1 and TRBJ2-1, with D unclear. The CDR3 sequence is 15 residues long. Trimming pared 2 bases from V and 0 bases from J, leaving 9 bases between. Germline values: CDR1 SGHRS, CDR2 YFSETQ. The CDR3 spells CASSLESSSYNEQFF. The DNA for the CDR3 is TGCGCCAGCAGCTTAGAGTCTAGCTCCTACAATGAGCAGTTCTTC.

The table lists this clonotype with many counts. The chain couples TRBV12-3 or TRBV12-4 to TRBJ2-1, with 9 bases that match TRBD1. V shed 4 bases and J 7 bases; nucleotides not matched to a gene: 5. The CDR3 loop spans 14 amino acids. CDR3 loop: CASSWDRVENEQFF. The CDR3 region has the DNA TGTGCCAGCAGTTGGGACAGGGTTGAGAATGAGCAGTTCTTC.

This clonotype has a handful of counts. J is TRBJ2-7 and V is TRBV10-2; 11 bases agree with TRBD1. J lost 5 bases, V lost 8 bases, and 5 bases had no gene match. The length of the CDR3 is 13 residues. CDR1 is WSHSY, CDR2 SAAADI, per germline. In DNA, the CDR3 is TGCGCCAGCGGGGGACAGGGGGTGAACGAGCAGTACGTC. This gives the protein CASGGQGVNEQYV.

This clonotype was counted ten times or more. The CDR3 DNA reads as TGCAGCCCCCCTCGGGGAGGGCCCTACAATGAGCAGTTCTTC. Its translation: CSPPRGGPYNEQFF. V usage is TRBV29-1 and J usage is TRBJ2-1, with 7 bases matching TRBD2. Trimming cost V 8 bases and J 2 bases; bases outside gene matches: 9. The germline V gene has CDR1 SQVTM and CDR2 ANQGSEA. The CDR3 totals 14 residues.

This clonotype was observed many times. CDR3 DNA: TGTGCCATCAGTCCGGGACTAGCGGGCGCCTACGAGCAGTACGTC. Translated, it gives CAISPGLAGAYEQYV. The chain links TRBV10-3 to TRBJ2-7; 12 nucleotides agree with TRBD2. CDR1 is ENHRY, CDR2 SYGVKD, per germline. The CDR3 has 15 residues. The junction had 4 bases not matched to a gene; V was cut back by 5 bases and J by 2 bases.

The chain links TRBV10-3 to TRBJ2-3; TRBD2 matches at 10 bases. The CDR3 is 15 residues long. J gave up 4 bases and V 4 bases, and 5 bases lay outside the gene matches. Germline CDR1 ENHRY, CDR2 SYGVKD. CDR3 loop: CAISVALAGADTQYF. DNA for the CDR3: TGTGCCATCAGTGTTGCGCTAGCGGGAGCAGATACGCAGTATTTT.

Ten or more counts support this clonotype. In DNA, the CDR3 is TGTGCCAGCAGCGCGGGACTAGCGACCTACGAGCAGTACTTC. Its protein is CASSAGLATYEQYF. V usage is TRBV7-2 and J usage is TRBJ2-7, with 10 bases lining up with TRBD2. Germline V gene data show CDR1 as SGHTA and CDR2 as FQGNSA. CDR3 size: 14 residues. The trim removed 5 bases at V and 2 bases at J, leaving 3 bases unmatched.

A few counts support this clonotype. The rearrangement joins TRBV4-1 to TRBJ2-3; D not certain. The CDR3 totals 14 residues. CDR1 MGHRA and CDR2 YSYEKL come from the germline V gene. Deletions cut 5 bases from V and 4 bases from J, with 13 bases between. CDR3 coding DNA: TGCGCCAGCAGCGGGAACGCAGTATCAGATACGCAGTATTTT. Translating gives CASSGNAVSDTQYF.

This clonotype was found many times. This sequence joins TRBV5-1 and TRBJ2-3, with TRBD2 as a possible D gene (5 bases). Germline CDR1 reads SGHRS; CDR2 reads YFSETQ. V lost 0 bases to trimming and J lost 4 bases, with 12 bases between them. This CDR3 has 15 residues. CDR3 amino acids: CASSLGYSVPDTQYF. The CDR3 DNA sequence: TGCGCCAGCAGCTTGGGATATAGCGTGCCAGATACGCAGTATTTT.

V and J are TRBV6-4 and TRBJ2-2; D not certain. This CDR3 comprises 17 residues. V shed 0 bases and J shed 3 bases, with 14 bases lying between them. Germline assignment: CDR1 MRHNA and CDR2 SNTAGT. CDR3 nucleotide sequence: TGTGCCAGCAGTGACTCGAAGGCAGGTCTGCACACCGGGGAGCTGTTTTTT. Encoded protein: CASSDSKAGLHTGELFF.

This chain uses TRBV19 with TRBJ2-7; D not resolved. Trimming pared 4 bases from V and 3 bases from J, leaving 10 bases between. The CDR3 consists of 13 residues. The germline gives CDR1 LNHDA, CDR2 SQIVND (reference sequence). The CDR3 is CASSKEAFYEQYF. The CDR3 region has the DNA TGTGCCAGTAGTAAAGAGGCATTCTACGAGCAGTACTTC.

V is TRBV27 and J is TRBJ1-5; D might be TRBD1 (6 bases). The CDR3 contains 15 residues. V gave up 4 bases and J gave up 2 bases, with 12 bases separating them. The germline gives CDR1 MNHEY, CDR2 SMNVEV (reference sequence). CDR3 nucleotides: TGTGCCAGCAGTTCGCTCGGGGGCGGCAATCAGCCCCAGCATTTT. This encodes CASSSLGGGNQPQHF.

This clonotype was recorded at least ten times. The rearrangement joins TRBV14 to TRBJ2-5, with TRBD1 matching over 7 bases. Per germline, CDR1 SGHDN and CDR2 FVKESK. CDR3 length equals 15 residues. V shed 1 base and J 1 base; nucleotides not matched to a gene: 3. CDR3 bases: TGTGCCAGCAGCCAAGGAGGGACAGTCCAAGAGACCCAGTACTTC. This translates into CASSQGGTVQETQYF.

This chain joins TRBV2 and TRBJ1-5; unclear D gene. This CDR3 has 13 amino acids. The V end was cut by 6 bases, the J end by 3 bases, with 9 bases between. Germline CDR1 and CDR2: SNHLY and FYNNEI. CDR3 protein: CASRRLSNQPQHF. CDR3 nucleotides: TGTGCCAGCAGGAGACTTTCCAATCAGCCCCAGCATTTT.

The rearrangement uses TRBV6-2 or TRBV6-3 and TRBJ2-1; 8 positions agree with TRBD1. The CDR3 has 15 residues. Germline CDR1 is MNHEY and CDR2 is SVGEGT. V shed 0 bases, J shed 4 bases, and the junction held 2 bases outside the gene matches. CDR3 protein: CASSYSGQAYNEQFF. DNA of the CDR3: TGTGCCAGCAGTTACTCGGGACAGGCGTACAATGAGCAGTTCTTC.

This clonotype showed up just a few times. This chain links TRBV5-1 with TRBJ2-7, with D uncertain. The CDR3 sequence is 15 residues long. Germline V gene data show CDR1 as SGHRS and CDR2 as YFSETQ. V was trimmed by 4 bases and J by 3 bases, leaving 17 bases between them. As DNA, the CDR3 is TGCGCCAGCAGCCCCGACCCTGACCTTATCTACGAGCAGTACTTC. This sequence encodes CASSPDPDLIYEQYF.

The chain recombines TRBV5-1 with TRBJ2-6; no firm D call. The length of the CDR3 is 14 residues. V gave up 1 base and J gave up 2 bases, with 4 bases separating them. Per the germline V gene, CDR1 is SGHRS and CDR2 is YFSETQ. CDR3 sequence: CASSLNTGANVLTF. As DNA, the CDR3 is TGCGCCAGCAGCTTGAACACTGGGGCCAACGTCCTGACTTTC. The variable domain in full, with the rest retrieved from reference TRBV5-1 and TRBJ2-6, is KAGVTQTPRYLIKTRGQQVTLSCSPISGHRSVSWYQQTPGQGLQFLFEYFSETQRNKGNFPGRFSGRQFSNSRSEMNVSTLELGDSALYLCASSLNTGANVLTFGAGSRLTVL.

This chain uses TRBV11-1 with TRBJ2-3; 8 bases align to TRBD2. There are 16 residues in the CDR3. Germline assignment: CDR1 SGHAT and CDR2 FQDESV (reference sequence). The junction had 6 bases not matched to a gene; V was cut back by 3 bases and J by 1 base. The CDR3 sequence: CASSFGGAWGTDTQYF. CDR3 DNA sequence: TGTGCCAGCAGCTTCGGGGGGGCATGGGGCACAGATACGCAGTATTTT.

The gene calls are TRBV28 and TRBJ2-3; unclear D gene. Germline CDR1 MDHEN, CDR2 SYDVKM. This CDR3 spans 16 amino acids. The V and J ends lost 5 bases and 2 bases respectively, with 17 bases between them. The DNA for the CDR3 is TGTGCCAGCAGTACCCTCGACGGATCATACACAGATACGCAGTATTTT. As protein: CASSTLDGSYTDTQYF.

There are many counts of this clonotype. The V and J genes are TRBV20-1 and TRBJ2-5, with 7 nucleotides matching TRBD2. The CDR3 contains 16 residues. From germline, CDR1 is DFQATT and CDR2 SNEGSKA (reference sequence). J lost 1 base, V lost 2 bases, and 10 bases had no gene match. The CDR3 is CSARLPGGRAQETQYF. The CDR3 bases are TGCAGTGCTAGACTCCCCGGGGGGAGGGCCCAAGAGACCCAGTACTTC.

This clonotype was seen at least ten times. The chain combines TRBV28 with TRBJ2-1; 11 bases are a match to TRBD1. Germline V lookup: CDR1 MDHEN, CDR2 SYDVKM. J was trimmed by 15 bases and V by 3 bases; bases with no gene match: 10. The CDR3 consists of 14 residues. The CDR3 loop is CASSLSLKDRGPFF. CDR3 nucleotide sequence: TGTGCCAGCAGTTTGAGTCTTAAGGACAGGGGGCCGTTCTTC.

The V call is TRBV14, the J call TRBJ2-3, with D tentatively TRBD1 (5 bases). CDR1 and CDR2 (germline): SGHDN, FVKESK. The CDR3 runs 13 residues. With 2 bases removed from V and 6 bases from J, the gap between germline ends came to 9 bases. In nucleotides, the CDR3 is TGTGCCAGCAGCCAAAGGGGATACGATACGCAGTATTTT. Residues: CASSQRGYDTQYF.

This clonotype was seen at least ten times. The chain links TRBV4-3 to TRBJ2-1; 10 nucleotides line up with TRBD2. Trimming removed 0 bases from V and 2 bases from J; junction bases left unmatched: 1. The CDR3 consists of 16 residues. Germline V gene data show CDR1 as LGHNA and CDR2 as YSLEER. The DNA of the CDR3 is TGCGCCAGCAGCCAAGAAAGCGGGAGGGCCTACAATGAGCAGTTCTTC. Protein product: CASSQESGRAYNEQFF.